This entry is about one TCR beta chain. The antigen is not known. The record originates from a study of persistence of HIV-infected CD4 T cells. For the study at large: Donors had been on suppressive ART for a median of roughly 8 years.

V lost 4 bases and J 7 bases, leaving 17 bases between the germline ends. The CDR3 runs to 15 residues. CDR1 and CDR2 from the germline V gene are SNHLY and FYNNEI. The libraries were made with immunoSEQ version 4 in survey mode. Assay used: immunoSEQ multiplex PCR; TCRdb lists only in-frame clones, some missing. The repertoire holds tens of thousands of clones, with around 76% as singletons. Notes on the study in general: Antigen-responding cells were enriched for degenerate expanded CDR3beta sequences.

Stimulation used around 10 ug/mL lysate from CMV-infected fibroblasts. CD40L/CD69 double-negative CD45RO-high memory CD4+ T cells were collected. Plasma HIV-1 RNA stayed below 50 copies/mL for at least 4 years. CD4+ T cell counts exceeded 400 cells/uL; CMV serology was positive. This chain connects TRBV2 to TRBJ1-5; unclear D gene. This receptor was identified in an adult woman with HIV who was CMV-seropositive. Sequencing was performed on CD4+ T cells sorted from PBMCs after 18-hour stimulation, taken from a patient who received antiretroviral therapy. CDR3 in DNA: TGTGCCAGCAGTGTAGGAACAGACGAGAACCAGCCCCAGCATTTT. Translation: CASSVGTDENQPQHF.